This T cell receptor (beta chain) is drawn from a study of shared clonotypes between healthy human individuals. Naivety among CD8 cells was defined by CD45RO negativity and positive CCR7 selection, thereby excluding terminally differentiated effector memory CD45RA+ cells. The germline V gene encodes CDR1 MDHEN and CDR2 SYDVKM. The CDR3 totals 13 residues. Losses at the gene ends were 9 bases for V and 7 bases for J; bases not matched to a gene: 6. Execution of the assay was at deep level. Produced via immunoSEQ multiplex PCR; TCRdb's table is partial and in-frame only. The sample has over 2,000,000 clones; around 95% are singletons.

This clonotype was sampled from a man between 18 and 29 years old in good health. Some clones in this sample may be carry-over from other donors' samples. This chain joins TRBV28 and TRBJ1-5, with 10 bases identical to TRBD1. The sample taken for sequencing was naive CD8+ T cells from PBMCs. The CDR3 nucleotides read TGTGCCAGTTATCGGGACAGGGGACAGCCCCAGCATTTT. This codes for CASYRDRGQPQHF.